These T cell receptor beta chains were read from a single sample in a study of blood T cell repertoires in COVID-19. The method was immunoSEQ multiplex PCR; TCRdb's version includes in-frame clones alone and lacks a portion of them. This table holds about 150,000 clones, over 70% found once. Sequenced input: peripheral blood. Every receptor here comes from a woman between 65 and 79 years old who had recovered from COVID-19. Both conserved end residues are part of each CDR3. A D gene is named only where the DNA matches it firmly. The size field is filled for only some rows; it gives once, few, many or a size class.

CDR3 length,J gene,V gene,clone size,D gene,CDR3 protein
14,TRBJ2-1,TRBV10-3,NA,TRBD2,CAIRAGLAGNEQFF
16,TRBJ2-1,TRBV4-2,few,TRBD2,CASSQDGGRASEEQFF
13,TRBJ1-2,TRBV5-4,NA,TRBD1,CAAGTATNYGYTF
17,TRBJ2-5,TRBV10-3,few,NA,CAIRDSGLRGFGETQYF
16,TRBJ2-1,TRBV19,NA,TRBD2,CASSPLRGSSYNEQFF
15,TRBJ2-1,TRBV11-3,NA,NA,CASSPRAPTYNEQFF
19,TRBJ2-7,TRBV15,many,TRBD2,CATSRGWTSGPGVSYEQYF
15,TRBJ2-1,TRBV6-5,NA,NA,CASSLTRGSYNEQFF
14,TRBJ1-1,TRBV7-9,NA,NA,CASSPWTEGTEAFF
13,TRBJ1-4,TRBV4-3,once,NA,CASSQWRREKLFF